Here is one TCR beta chain with its context. Its antigen is currently unknown. This specimen comes from a study of beta chain features in type 1 diabetes. Points from the study as a whole: Moderate yet significant TCRB CDR3 shortening was seen in Type 1 diabetes patients in all four CD4+ subsets.

As every portion of the isolated RNA was reverse transcribed, the sequencing read expressed TCRB transcripts. Assay used: immunoSEQ multiplex PCR; TCRdb lists only in-frame clones, some missing. This table has tens of thousands of clones, about 50% appearing once. Trimming at V came to 4 bases and at J to 9 bases, leaving 5 bases not matched to a gene. This CDR3 contains 13 residues. From germline, CDR1 is SGHRS and CDR2 YFSETQ. Sequences were obtained from central memory CD4+ T cells from blood. The source of this sequence is a young man with type 1 diabetes. The genes are TRBV5-1 and TRBJ1-2, with 11 bases aligning to TRBD1. The DNA of the CDR3 is TGCGCCAGCAGCGAGGGACAGGGGGTGCGCTACACCTTC. Translated: CASSEGQGVRYTF. Filled out from reference TRBV5-1 and TRBJ1-2, the complete variable domain reads KAGVTQTPRYLIKTRGQQVTLSCSPISGHRSVSWYQQTPGQGLQFLFEYFSETQRNKGNFPGRFSGRQFSNSRSEMNVSTLELGDSALYLCASSEGQGVRYTFGSGTRLTVV.